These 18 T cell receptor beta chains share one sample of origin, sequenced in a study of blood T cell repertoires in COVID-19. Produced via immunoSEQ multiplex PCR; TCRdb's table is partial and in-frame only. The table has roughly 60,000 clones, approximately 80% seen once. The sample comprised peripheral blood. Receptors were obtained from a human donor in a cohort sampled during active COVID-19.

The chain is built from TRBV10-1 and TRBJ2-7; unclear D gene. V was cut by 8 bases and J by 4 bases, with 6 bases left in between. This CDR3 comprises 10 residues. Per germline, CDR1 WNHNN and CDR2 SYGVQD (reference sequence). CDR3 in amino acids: CASEEYEQYF. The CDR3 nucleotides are TGCGCCAGCGAGGAGTACGAGCAGTACTTC.

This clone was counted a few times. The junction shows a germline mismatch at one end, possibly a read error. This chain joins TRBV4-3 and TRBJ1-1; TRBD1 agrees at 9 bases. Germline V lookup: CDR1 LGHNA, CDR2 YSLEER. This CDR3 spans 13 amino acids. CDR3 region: CASSQVMETGGQF. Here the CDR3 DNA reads TGCGCCAGCAGCCAAGTTATGGAGACAGGGGGGCAATTT.

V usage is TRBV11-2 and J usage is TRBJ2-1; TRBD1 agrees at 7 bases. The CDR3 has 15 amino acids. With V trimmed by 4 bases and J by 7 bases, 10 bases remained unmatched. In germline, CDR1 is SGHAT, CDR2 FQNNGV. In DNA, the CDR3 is TGTGCCAGCAGCTCCACCCGACAGGGTTTAAATGAGCAGTTCTTC. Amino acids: CASSSTRQGLNEQFF.

CDR3 sequence: CASSEGLAVYEQYF. The CDR3 nucleotides are TGTGCCAGCAGCGAGGGACTAGCGGTTTACGAGCAGTACTTC. The V and J genes are TRBV6-5 and TRBJ2-7; 11 bases fit TRBD2. Per germline, CDR1 MNHEY and CDR2 SVGAGI. This CDR3 is built from 14 residues. J was trimmed by 4 bases and V by 6 bases; bases with no gene match: 5.

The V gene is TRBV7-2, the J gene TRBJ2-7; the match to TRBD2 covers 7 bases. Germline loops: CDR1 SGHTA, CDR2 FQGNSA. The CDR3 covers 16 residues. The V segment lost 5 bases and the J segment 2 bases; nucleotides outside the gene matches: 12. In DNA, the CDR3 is TGTGCCAGCAGCCCCGGGGGGACTATCATCCCCTACGAGCAGTACTTC. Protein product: CASSPGGTIIPYEQYF. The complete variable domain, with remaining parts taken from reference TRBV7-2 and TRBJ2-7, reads GAGVSQSPSNKVTEKGKDVELRCDPISGHTALYWYRQSLGQGLEFLIYFQGNSAPDKSGLPSDRFSAERTGGSVSTLTIQRTQQEDSAVYLCASSPGGTIIPYEQYFGPGTRLTVT.

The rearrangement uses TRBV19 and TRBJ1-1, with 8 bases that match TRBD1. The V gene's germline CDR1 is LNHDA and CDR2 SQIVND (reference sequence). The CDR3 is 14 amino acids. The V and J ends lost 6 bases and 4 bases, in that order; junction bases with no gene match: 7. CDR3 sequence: CASRTTGGGTEAFF. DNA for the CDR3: TGTGCCAGTAGGACCACAGGGGGGGGCACTGAAGCTTTCTTT.

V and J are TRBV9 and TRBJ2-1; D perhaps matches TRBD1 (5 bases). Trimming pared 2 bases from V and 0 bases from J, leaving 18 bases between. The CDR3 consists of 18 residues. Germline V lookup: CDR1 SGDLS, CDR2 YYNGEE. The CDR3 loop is CASSVIGMGLSSYNEQFF. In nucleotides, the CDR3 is TGTGCCAGCAGCGTTATAGGAATGGGGCTTAGCTCCTACAATGAGCAGTTCTTC.

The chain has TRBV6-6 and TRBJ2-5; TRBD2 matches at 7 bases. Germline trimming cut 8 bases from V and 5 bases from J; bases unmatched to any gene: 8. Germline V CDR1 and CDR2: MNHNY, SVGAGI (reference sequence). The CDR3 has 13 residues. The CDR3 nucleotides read TGTGCCAGCGGAGATAGCGGGCCGGAGACCCAGTACTTC. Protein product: CASGDSGPETQYF.

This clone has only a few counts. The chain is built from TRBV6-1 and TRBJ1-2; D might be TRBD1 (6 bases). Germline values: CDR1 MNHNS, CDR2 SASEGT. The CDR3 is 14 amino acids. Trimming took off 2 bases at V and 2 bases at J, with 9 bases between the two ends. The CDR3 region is CASSEPTGNYGYTF. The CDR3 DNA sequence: TGTGCCAGCAGTGAACCCACAGGGAACTATGGCTACACCTTC.

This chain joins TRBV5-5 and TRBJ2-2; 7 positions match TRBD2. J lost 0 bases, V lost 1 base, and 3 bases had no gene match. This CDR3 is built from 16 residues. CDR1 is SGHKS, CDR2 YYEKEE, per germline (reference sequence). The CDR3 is CASSLSSGPNTGELFF. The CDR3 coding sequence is TGTGCCAGCAGCTTGAGTAGCGGGCCGAACACCGGGGAGCTGTTTTTT.

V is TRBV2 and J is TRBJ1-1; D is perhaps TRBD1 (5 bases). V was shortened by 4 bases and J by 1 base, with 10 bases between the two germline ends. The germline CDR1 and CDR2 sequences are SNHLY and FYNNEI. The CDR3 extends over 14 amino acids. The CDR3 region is CASSGSGGNTEAFF. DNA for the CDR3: TGTGCCAGCAGTGGCTCGGGGGGGAACACTGAAGCTTTCTTT.

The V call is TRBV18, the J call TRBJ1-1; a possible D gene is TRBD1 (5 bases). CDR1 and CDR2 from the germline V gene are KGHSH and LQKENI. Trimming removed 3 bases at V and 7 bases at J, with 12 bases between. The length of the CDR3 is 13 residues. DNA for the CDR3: TGTGCCAGCTCACCGTCACAGGAAATTGAAGCTTTCTTT. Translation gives CASSPSQEIEAFF.

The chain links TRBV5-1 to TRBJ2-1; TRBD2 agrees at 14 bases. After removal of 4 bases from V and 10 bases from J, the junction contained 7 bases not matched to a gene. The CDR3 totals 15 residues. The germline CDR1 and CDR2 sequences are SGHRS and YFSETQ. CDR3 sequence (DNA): TGCGCCAGCAGCCGGGGACTAGCGGGAGTAGAAGAGCAGTTCTTC. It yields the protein CASSRGLAGVEEQFF.

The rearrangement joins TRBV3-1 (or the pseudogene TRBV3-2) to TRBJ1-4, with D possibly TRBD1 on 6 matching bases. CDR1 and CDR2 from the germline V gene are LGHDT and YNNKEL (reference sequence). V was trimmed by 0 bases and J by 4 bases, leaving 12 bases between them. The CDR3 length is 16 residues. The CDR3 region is CASSQDPGVGNEKLFF. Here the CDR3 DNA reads TGTGCCAGCAGCCAAGATCCAGGGGTCGGTAATGAAAAACTGTTTTTT.

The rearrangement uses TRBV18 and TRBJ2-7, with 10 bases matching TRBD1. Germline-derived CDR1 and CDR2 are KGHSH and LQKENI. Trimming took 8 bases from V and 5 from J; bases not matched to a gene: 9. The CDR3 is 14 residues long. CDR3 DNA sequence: TGTGCCAGCCATAGGGACAGGGGAGACAACGAGCAGTACTTC. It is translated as CASHRDRGDNEQYF.

CDR3: CASSQVGSSNYGYTF. CDR3 nucleotides: TGCGCCAGCAGCCAAGTAGGGAGCTCCAACTATGGCTACACCTTC. The V call is TRBV4-3, the J call TRBJ1-2; D gene uncertain. The CDR3 has 15 residues. Per germline, CDR1 LGHNA and CDR2 YSLEER. V was shortened by 1 base and J by 2 bases, with 11 bases between the two germline ends.

Here the CDR3 DNA reads TGTGCCAGCAGCGCGCACGGGACGGGAGGCTATGGCTACACCTTC. Its translation is CASSAHGTGGYGYTF. This chain joins TRBV5-6 and TRBJ1-2, with D perhaps matching TRBD1 (5 bases). Between the trimmed V and J ends, which lost 4 bases and 4 bases, there was a span of 17 bases. The CDR3 runs to 15 residues. Per germline, CDR1 SGHDT and CDR2 YYEEEE.

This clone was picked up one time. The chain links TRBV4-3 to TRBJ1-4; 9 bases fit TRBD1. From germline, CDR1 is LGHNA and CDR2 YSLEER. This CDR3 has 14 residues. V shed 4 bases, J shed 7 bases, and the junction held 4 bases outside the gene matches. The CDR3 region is CASSPTGGREKLFF. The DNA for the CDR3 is TGCGCCAGCAGCCCGACAGGGGGTCGTGAAAAACTGTTTTTT.